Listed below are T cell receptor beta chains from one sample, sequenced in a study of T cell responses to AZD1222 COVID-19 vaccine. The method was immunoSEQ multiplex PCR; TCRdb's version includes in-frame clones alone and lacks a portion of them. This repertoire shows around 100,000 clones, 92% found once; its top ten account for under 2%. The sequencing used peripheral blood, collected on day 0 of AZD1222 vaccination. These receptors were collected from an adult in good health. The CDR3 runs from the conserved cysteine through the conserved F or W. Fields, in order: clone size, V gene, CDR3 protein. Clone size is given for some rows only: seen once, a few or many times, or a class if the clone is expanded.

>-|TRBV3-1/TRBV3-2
CASSQVTGSYEQYF
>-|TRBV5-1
CASSLPTDEQFF
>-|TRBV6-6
CASSNGNTIYF
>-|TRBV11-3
CASSLGSQGEGYTF
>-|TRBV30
CAWSRGGIEQYF
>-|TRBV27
CASSPSDRGRDGYTF
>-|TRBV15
CATSREVGRTGELFF
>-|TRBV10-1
CASSESYIGGHTF
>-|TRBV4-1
CASSQWTGSGVGEKLFF
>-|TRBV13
CASSLYTNEQFF
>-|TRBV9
CASSVGRESEAFF
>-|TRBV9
CASSVGAGRGGYEQYF
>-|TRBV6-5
CASSYGRGGEGQPQHF
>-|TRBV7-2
CASSFSAGGFSGNTIYF
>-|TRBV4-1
CASSRTSRGGGYTF
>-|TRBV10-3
CAISRRDNTLYYEQYF
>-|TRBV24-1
CATRGVQPGSEQFF
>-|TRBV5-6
CASSLHYEQYF
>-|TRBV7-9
CASSPESGLGYTF
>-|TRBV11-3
CASSLMDRRQNSPLHF
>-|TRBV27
CASSPRVPSVNSPLHF
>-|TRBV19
CASSRAVISGTQYF
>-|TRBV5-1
CASSPPDTYVTFF
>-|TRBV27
CASSKGGLPYGYTF
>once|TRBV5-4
CASSPKGSQTTYEQYF
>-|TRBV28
CASSSPQEGPNTEAFF
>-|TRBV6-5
CASSYSNRGGKKPQHF
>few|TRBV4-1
CASSQQDLLASSYNEQFF